This TCR beta chain came from a study of glioma-infiltrating T cells. CDR3 length equals 14 residues. Trimming left V 6 bases short and J 4 bases short, with 16 bases between. The V gene's germline CDR1 is DFQATT and CDR2 SNEGSKA (reference sequence). Amplification of TCR alpha and beta CDR3 regions from RNA used iRepertoire nested multiplex PCR. For one-step reverse transcription and amplification, about 90-450 ng of tissue mRNA or PBMC total RNA was used. TCRdb fed the multiplex PCR reads into MiXCR, producing one record per CDR3 protein. The top ten hold around 5.2% of the sample, which has 160,000 or so distinct CDR3 sequences, around 40% seen once. Points from the study as a whole: Very few CDR3 sequences were shared between tissue and blood. Above-expected tissue-blood divergence occurred in all gliomas, most in low-grade ones.

This clonotype was recorded many times. Its antigen remains unknown. The source of this sequence is a human donor with low-grade glioma or glioblastoma, undergoing nonglioma brain surgery, or in good health (not recorded which). The chain couples TRBV20-1 to TRBJ2-1, with D tentatively TRBD1 (5 bases). Sequencing was carried out using glioma tissue, nonneoplastic brain tissue, or PBMCs (not recorded which). The CDR3 is CSAHQGKAYNEQFF. The CDR3 DNA is TGCAGTGCCCACCAGGGAAAGGCTTACAATGAGCAGTTCTTC.